Reported below is one T cell receptor beta chain. These data originate in a study of T cell responses to AZD1222 COVID-19 vaccine. Sequenced by immunoSEQ multiplex PCR; TCRdb stores in-frame clones only, minus some. The data contain approximately 110,000 clones, roughly 91% of them singletons. The ends were cut back, 3 bases at V and 5 bases at J, with 5 bases in the middle. The CDR3 loop spans 12 amino acids. The sequence derives from an adult in good health. The sequencing used peripheral blood, collected on day 0 of AZD1222 vaccination. This chain joins TRBV12-3 or TRBV12-4 and TRBJ1-5; D is unclear. The CDR3 region has the DNA TGTGCCAGCAGTTTGGCCTATCAGCCCCAGCATTTT. It specifies CASSLAYQPQHF.